Listed here are 29 T cell receptor beta chains from one sample, sequenced in a study of beta chain features in type 1 diabetes. General study points: All four CD4+ subsets from Type 1 diabetes patients carried moderately but significantly shorter TCRB CDR3s.

What these receptors recognize is not known. Sequenced material consisted of expressed TCRB transcripts (all of the isolated RNA was reverse transcribed). Generated by immunoSEQ multiplex PCR, the TCRdb table keeps only in-frame clones and is missing some. In the table there are more than 250,000 clones, roughly 20% of which are singletons. The sequenced material came from naive CD4+ T cells from blood. These TCRs come from a woman in her forties with type 1 diabetes.

The chain employs TRBV28 and TRBJ2-1, with 11 bases aligning to TRBD2. Trimming at V came to 6 bases and at J to 8 bases, leaving 12 bases not matched to a gene. Germline lookup yields CDR1 MDHEN and CDR2 SYDVKM. The CDR3 runs 16 residues. CDR3 residues: CASRIYTSGGGDEQFF. For the CDR3, the DNA is TGTGCCAGCAGAATATACACTAGCGGGGGAGGGGATGAGCAGTTCTTC.

The V call is TRBV7-2, the J call TRBJ2-6; D ambiguous. The V gene's germline CDR1 is SGHTA and CDR2 FQGNSA. There are 14 residues in the CDR3. Trimming removed 10 bases at V and 2 bases at J, with 12 bases between. The CDR3 sequence: CATEPRTGANVLTF. The CDR3 nucleotides are TGTGCCACTGAGCCGAGGACTGGGGCCAACGTCCTGACTTTC. Complete variable domain (other parts from reference TRBV7-2 and TRBJ2-6): GAGVSQSPSNKVTEKGKDVELRCDPISGHTALYWYRQSLGQGLEFLIYFQGNSAPDKSGLPSDRFSAERTGGSVSTLTIQRTQQEDSAVYLCATEPRTGANVLTFGAGSRLTVL.

This clone was picked up a small number of times. This chain joins TRBV30 and TRBJ1-2; D may be TRBD1 (6 bases). Per germline, CDR1 GTSNPN and CDR2 SVGIG (reference sequence). The CDR3 runs to 11 residues. The V end was cut by 4 bases, the J end by 10 bases, with 13 bases between. CDR3 protein: CAWTLGADYTF. CDR3 nucleotide sequence: TGTGCCTGGACGCTGGGGGCAGACTACACCTTC.

The rearrangement uses TRBV6-6 and TRBJ2-7; 11 bases fit TRBD1. Trimming removed 6 bases from V and 4 bases from J; junction bases left unmatched: 11. Germline CDR1 and CDR2: MNHNY and SVGAGI (reference sequence). This CDR3 contains 16 residues. The CDR3 loop is CASSLDGQGAFYEQYF. The CDR3 DNA sequence: TGTGCCAGCAGCCTAGACGGACAGGGGGCCTTTTACGAGCAGTACTTC.

Only one count was recorded for this clone. The chain is built from TRBV28 and TRBJ1-1, with D possibly being TRBD1 (6 bases). Germline V gene lookup returns CDR1 MDHEN and CDR2 SYDVKM. The CDR3 spans 15 residues. The V end was cut by 3 bases, the J end by 1 base, with 12 bases between. CDR3 DNA: TGTGCCAGCAGTTTTCGGGGGGCGAGGAACACTGAAGCTTTCTTT. Encoded protein: CASSFRGARNTEAFF.

This clone was observed a handful of times. The chain uses TRBV4-1 and TRBJ1-1; D ambiguous. The CDR3 runs to 11 residues. From germline, CDR1 is MGHRA and CDR2 YSYEKL. Trimming cost V 5 bases and J 4 bases, with 5 bases left between them. CDR3 nucleotides: TGCGCCAGCAGCGATAGCACTGAAGCTTTCTTT. As protein: CASSDSTEAFF.

This chain uses TRBV9 with TRBJ2-1; D is uncertain. Germline CDR1 is SGDLS and CDR2 is YYNGEE. V was clipped by 0 bases and J by 6 bases, with 7 bases between them. This CDR3 has 13 amino acids. CDR3 nucleotide sequence: TGTGCCAGCAGCGTAGCTGGCCTCAATGAGCAGTTCTTC. It yields the protein CASSVAGLNEQFF.

This clone came up a few times. The gene calls are TRBV11-3 and TRBJ2-7; D perhaps matches TRBD1 (5 bases). Germline CDR1 and CDR2: SGHNT and YENEEA. The CDR3 runs 13 residues. With 5 bases removed from V and 2 bases from J, the gap between germline ends came to 10 bases. CDR3 DNA: TGTGCCAGCAGCAAGGACATGGCCTACGAGCAGTACTTC. Translation: CASSKDMAYEQYF.

The chain carries TRBV29-1 and TRBJ2-7; 12 nucleotides align to TRBD2. The CDR3 sequence is 11 residues long. V shed 3 bases and J 11 bases; nucleotides not matched to a gene: 2. Germline V gene data show CDR1 as SQVTM and CDR2 as ANQGSEA. CDR3 sequence reads: CSVEASGREYF. The DNA of the CDR3 is TGCAGCGTTGAGGCTAGCGGGAGGGAGTACTTC.

In this sample, this clone turned up a few times. This rearrangement joins TRBV2 to TRBJ2-3; a possible D gene is TRBD2 (5 bases). The germline CDR1 and CDR2 sequences are SNHLY and FYNNEI. CDR3 length: 14 residues. Trimming stripped 6 bases from V and 4 bases from J, with 14 bases between. CDR3 residues: CASSPTDSADTQYF. DNA for the CDR3: TGTGCCAGCAGCCCCACGGACTCTGCAGATACGCAGTATTTT.

This clone was seen a few times. Within the sample, other DNA sequences also encode this same CDR3. The gene calls are TRBV7-2 and TRBJ2-5; possibly TRBD2 for D (5 bases). Germline loops: CDR1 SGHTA, CDR2 FQGNSA. V dropped 4 bases and J dropped 1 base, with 7 bases sitting between them. The CDR3 length is 13 residues. The CDR3 sequence: CASSSGIQETQYF. The CDR3 DNA reads as TGTGCCAGCAGCTCCGGGATCCAAGAGACCCAGTACTTC. The full variable domain, in which reference TRBV7-2 and TRBJ2-5 provide the parts outside the CDR3, is GAGVSQSPSNKVTEKGKDVELRCDPISGHTALYWYRQSLGQGLEFLIYFQGNSAPDKSGLPSDRFSAERTGGSVSTLTIQRTQQEDSAVYLCASSSGIQETQYFGPGTRLLVL.

This clone was observed a few times. The chain employs TRBV9 and TRBJ2-5; 8 bases fit TRBD2. The trim removed 3 bases at V and 6 bases at J, leaving 10 bases unmatched. Germline loops: CDR1 SGDLS, CDR2 YYNGEE. CDR3 length: 15 residues. Here the CDR3 DNA reads TGTGCCAGCAGCGCAAAGCGGGAGCCCTCTCAGACCCAGTACTTC. As protein: CASSAKREPSQTQYF.

The gene calls are TRBV2 and TRBJ2-7; D possibly corresponds to TRBD1 (6 bases). V was shortened by 5 bases and J by 7 bases, with 15 bases between the two germline ends. Germline loops: CDR1 SNHLY, CDR2 FYNNEI. This CDR3 has 13 residues. The DNA for the CDR3 is TGTGCCAGCAGTCAGGGGTCAGTGCGAGAGCAGTACTTC. It translates to CASSQGSVREQYF.

The chain has TRBV6-1 and TRBJ2-7; D is possibly TRBD1 (5 bases). Trimming removed 5 bases at V and 4 bases at J, with 15 bases between. From germline, CDR1 is MNHNS and CDR2 SASEGT. This CDR3 comprises 14 residues. In DNA form, the CDR3 reads TGTGCCAGCAGTATTTACTCACAGGAATACGAGCAGTACTTC. It is translated as CASSIYSQEYEQYF.

The table lists this clone with a few counts. This sequence joins TRBV10-3 and TRBJ1-5; 7 nucleotides align to TRBD1. The CDR3 is made up of 14 amino acids. CDR1 and CDR2 from the germline V gene are ENHRY and SYGVKD. V lost 2 bases and J lost 9; bases outside the gene matches: 7. This CDR3 is CAISEAVQGRPQHF. Written as DNA, the CDR3 is TGTGCCATCAGTGAGGCGGTACAGGGGCGGCCCCAGCATTTT.

This clone has a handful of counts. The J gene is TRBJ2-3, the V gene TRBV6-5; D uncertain. V lost 2 bases and J lost 4, with 16 bases in between. The length of the CDR3 is 16 residues. CDR1 is MNHEY and CDR2 is SVGAGI in the germline V gene. The CDR3 region is CASSYALGGLADTQYF. In nucleotides, the CDR3 is TGTGCCAGCAGTTACGCCCTAGGCGGATTAGCAGATACGCAGTATTTT.

The chain employs TRBV6-1 and TRBJ1-5; 8 positions match TRBD1. There are 13 residues in the CDR3. Looked up from germline, CDR1 is MNHNS and CDR2 is SASEGT. V lost 10 bases, J lost 4 bases, and 6 bases stayed unmatched. The CDR3 spells CATDDRGNQPQHF. The CDR3 DNA reads TGTGCCACGGACGACAGGGGAAATCAGCCCCAGCATTTT.

This clone occurred a few times. V is TRBV11-2 and J is TRBJ2-3, with D possibly matching TRBD2 (6 bases). This CDR3 region has 16 residues. Germline V CDR1 and CDR2: SGHAT, FQNNGV. Trimming took 1 base from V and 4 from J, leaving 15 bases between them. DNA for the CDR3: TGTGCCAGCAGCTTAGGAGCACTAGCCTGGGCAGATACGCAGTATTTT. Its protein product is CASSLGALAWADTQYF.

This chain joins TRBV28 and TRBJ1-2; D is perhaps TRBD1 (5 bases). The V end was cut by 10 bases, the J end by 4 bases, with 16 bases between. Looked up from germline, CDR1 is MDHEN and CDR2 is SYDVKM. The CDR3 consists of 13 residues. As DNA, the CDR3 is TGTGCCATCAGGCGTGACAGAGTCTATGGCTACACCTTC. This sequence encodes CAIRRDRVYGYTF.

On this clone: Since the CDR3 does not end with the conserved phenylalanine or tryptophan, this likely comes from a read error. CDR3 nucleotide sequence: TGTGCCTGGAGTGGACAGGCGAACCACGAGCAGTACTTG. Amino acids: CAWSGQANHEQYL. V and J are TRBV30 and TRBJ2-7; a weak D match, TRBD1 (6 bases). V was clipped by 1 base and J by 5 bases, with 12 bases between them. The V gene's germline CDR1 is GTSNPN and CDR2 SVGIG (reference sequence). The CDR3 loop spans 13 amino acids.

The V call is TRBV9, the J call TRBJ2-2, with 8 nucleotides matching TRBD2. The CDR3 sequence is 18 residues long. The V segment lost 4 bases and the J segment 1 base; nucleotides outside the gene matches: 12. Germline V gene data show CDR1 as SGDLS and CDR2 as YYNGEE. The CDR3 is CASSQVPSGGQNTGELFF. DNA of the CDR3: TGTGCCAGCAGCCAGGTCCCCAGCGGGGGTCAGAACACCGGGGAGCTGTTTTTT.

The chain is built from TRBV9 and TRBJ2-3; 8 bases map to TRBD2. Looked up from germline, CDR1 is SGDLS and CDR2 is YYNGEE. Germline trimming cut 4 bases from V and 3 bases from J; bases unmatched to any gene: 7. This CDR3 contains 15 residues. The CDR3 coding sequence is TGTGCCAGCAGCCCGGGGGGGGCCGGGACAGATACGCAGTATTTT. As protein: CASSPGGAGTDTQYF. Based on the CDR3 plus reference TRBV9 and TRBJ2-3, the full variable domain is DSGVTQTPKHLITATGQRVTLRCSPRSGDLSVYWYQQSLDQGLQFLIQYYNGEERAKGNILERFSAQQFPDLHSELNLSSLELGDSALYFCASSPGGAGTDTQYFGPGTRLTVL.

This clone was seen a handful of times. The rearrangement links TRBV4-2 to TRBJ2-2; TRBD2 matches 8 bases. The CDR3 is made up of 13 amino acids. The V gene's germline CDR1 is LGHNA and CDR2 YNFKEQ. Losses at the gene ends were 4 bases for V and 11 bases for J; bases not matched to a gene: 6. CDR3 region: CASSPSGGRELFF. Written as DNA, the CDR3 is TGTGCCAGCAGCCCGAGCGGGGGAAGAGAGCTGTTTTTT.

This clone was detected only once. V and J are TRBV7-9 and TRBJ1-1; 7 positions match TRBD1. The ends lost 8 bases at V and 3 bases at J; junction bases unmatched: 9. CDR3 size: 14 residues. Germline assignment: CDR1 SEHNR and CDR2 FQNEAQ (reference sequence). The CDR3 is CASLTITGDTEAFF. In DNA, the CDR3 is TGTGCCAGCCTCACCATCACAGGGGACACTGAAGCTTTCTTT.

This clone was found a few times. As DNA, the CDR3 is TGCAGCGCCCGACAGGTACCCACAGATACGCAGTATTTT. Protein sequence: CSARQVPTDTQYF. The chain recombines TRBV29-1 with TRBJ2-3, with a possible D match to TRBD1 (6 bases). The CDR3 runs 13 residues. V was shortened by 7 bases and J by 2 bases, with 13 bases between the two germline ends. The V gene's germline CDR1 is SQVTM and CDR2 ANQGSEA.

V gene TRBV7-9 combines with J gene TRBJ2-3; no clear D gene. This CDR3 is 11 amino acids long. The ends were cut back, 4 bases at V and 14 bases at J, with 13 bases in the middle. Per germline, CDR1 SEHNR and CDR2 FQNEAQ (reference sequence). This CDR3 is CASSSIPSPYF. The CDR3 coding sequence is TGTGCCAGCAGCTCTATCCCATCTCCGTATTTT.

This rearrangement joins TRBV2 to TRBJ2-7, with D maybe TRBD2 (6 bases). V lost 8 bases, J lost 7 bases, and 6 bases lay in between. Germline assignment: CDR1 SNHLY and CDR2 FYNNEI. This CDR3 is built from 9 residues. The CDR3 protein is CASGGEQYF. In nucleotides, the CDR3 is TGTGCCAGCGGAGGGGAGCAGTACTTC. The whole variable domain, remainder taken from reference TRBV2 and TRBJ2-7, is EPEVTQTPSHQVTQMGQEVILRCVPISNHLYFYWYRQILGQKVEFLVSFYNNEISEKSEIFDDQFSVERPDGSNFTLKIRSTKLEDSAMYFCASGGEQYFGPGTRLTVT.

In its sample, this clone was seen a few times. The CDR3 sequence: CSVEDGQGIGYTF. CDR3 nucleotide sequence: TGCAGCGTTGAAGATGGACAGGGGATTGGCTACACCTTC. The gene calls are TRBV29-1 and TRBJ1-2; 9 bases are shared with TRBD1. The CDR3 covers 13 residues. J lost 7 bases, V lost 0 bases, and 3 bases had no gene match. CDR1 is SQVTM and CDR2 is ANQGSEA in the germline V gene. Full variable domain (remainder filled in from reference TRBV29-1 and TRBJ1-2): SAVISQKPSRDICQRGTSLTIQCQVDSQVTMMFWYRQQPGQSLTLIATANQGSEATYESGFVIDKFPISRPNLTFSTLTVSNMSPEDSSIYLCSVEDGQGIGYTFGSGTRLTVV.

The CDR3 region has the DNA TGTGCCAGCAGTTTTTCCATGAACACTGAAGCTTTCTTT. Amino acids: CASSFSMNTEAFF. The chain combines TRBV28 with TRBJ1-1, with D unclear. This CDR3 comprises 13 residues. Germline V gene sequence: CDR1 MDHEN, CDR2 SYDVKM. Trimming took 3 bases from V and 0 from J, leaving 5 bases between them.